The 15 T cell receptor beta chains listed next were all sequenced from one sample in a study of neurological immune-mediated disorders. One entry per CDR3 protein results from TCRdb running MiXCR on the 5' RACE reads. Of approximately 38,000 distinct CDR3 sequences in the sample, around 7.2% were seen once. The specimen sequenced was CD4+ T cells from blood. The receptors shown here come from a man aged 45 to 65 in good health.

This clonotype has just a few counts. The chain has TRBV19 and TRBJ2-2, with D perhaps given as TRBD1 or TRBD2 (5 bases each). The CDR3 sequence is 14 residues long. V dropped 9 bases and J dropped 3 bases, with 14 bases sitting between them. Germline V CDR1 and CDR2: LNHDA, SQIVND (reference sequence). The DNA for the CDR3 is TGTGCCAGCAAGAGCTTGGGGGACACCGGGGAGCTGTTTTTT. Translation gives CASKSLGDTGELFF.

In its sample, this clonotype was seen many times. The rearrangement links TRBV7-2 to TRBJ2-7; 10 nucleotides agree with TRBD1. The ends lost 5 bases at V and 4 bases at J; junction bases unmatched: 8. The CDR3 loop spans 15 amino acids. The germline V gene encodes CDR1 SGHTA and CDR2 FQGNSA. CDR3 in DNA: TGTGCCAGCAGCCTTCTAGGGACAGGGGAGTACGAGCAGTACTTC. As protein: CASSLLGTGEYEQYF.

This clonotype appeared many times. The chain links TRBV7-2 to TRBJ2-3, with 13 positions matching TRBD2. With V trimmed by 5 bases and J by 2 bases, 7 bases remained unmatched. Per the germline V gene, CDR1 is SGHTA and CDR2 is FQGNSA. CDR3 length: 17 residues. This CDR3 reads CASSPWGLAGSTDTQYF. The CDR3 DNA is TGTGCCAGCAGCCCCTGGGGACTAGCGGGGTCCACAGATACGCAGTATTTT.

This clonotype was detected ten times or more. V usage is TRBV5-1 and J usage is TRBJ2-1, with a weak D call TRBD1 (6 bases). This CDR3 spans 14 amino acids. V lost 0 bases and J 5 bases, leaving 9 bases between the germline ends. CDR1 and CDR2 (germline): SGHRS, YFSETQ. This CDR3 is CASSLDRADNEQFF. CDR3 DNA: TGCGCCAGCAGCTTGGACAGGGCCGACAATGAGCAGTTCTTC.

This clonotype was counted ten times or more. The V gene is TRBV24-1, the J gene TRBJ2-3; TRBD2 matches 11 bases. Unmatched junction bases numbered 3, after V lost 4 bases and J lost 4 bases. Germline V lookup: CDR1 KGHDR, CDR2 SFDVKD. This CDR3 spans 15 amino acids. CDR3: CATSDTSGRPDTQYF. Written as DNA, the CDR3 is TGTGCCACCAGTGACACTAGCGGGAGACCAGATACGCAGTATTTT.

The CDR3 reads CAISESGLAGDLYNEQFF. CDR3 coding DNA: TGTGCCATCAGTGAATCGGGACTAGCGGGAGATCTTTACAATGAGCAGTTCTTC. V usage is TRBV10-3 and J usage is TRBJ2-1; 14 bases align to TRBD2. Losses at the gene ends were 3 bases for V and 4 bases for J; bases not matched to a gene: 8. The CDR3 sequence is 18 residues long. CDR1 is ENHRY, CDR2 SYGVKD, per germline.

As regards this clonotype: A much larger clone is a single base away; this may be a read error. The chain has TRBV12-3 or TRBV12-4 and TRBJ2-3; D uncertain. The CDR3 runs to 14 residues. CDR3 residues: CTSSPGPQAPSQYF. As DNA, the CDR3 is TGTACCAGCAGTCCTGGGCCCCAGGCCCCGTCGCAGTATTTT.

This clonotype was seen ten or more times. J is TRBJ1-5 and V is TRBV9; no definite D call. This CDR3 has 13 residues. Looked up from germline, CDR1 is SGDLS and CDR2 is YYNGEE. V shed 1 base and J shed 5 bases, with 7 bases lying between them. The CDR3 loop reads CASSVSLDQPQHF. In DNA, the CDR3 is TGTGCCAGCAGCGTATCGTTAGATCAGCCCCAGCATTTT.

This clonotype occurred many times. This chain links TRBV5-1 with TRBJ2-7; TRBD1 matches at 9 bases. V dropped 2 bases and J dropped 6; count of bases not matched to a gene: 9. Germline CDR1 reads SGHRS; CDR2 reads YFSETQ. The CDR3 sequence is 15 residues long. The CDR3 reads CASSFTGQGFREQYF. In DNA, the CDR3 is TGCGCCAGCAGCTTCACGGGACAGGGCTTTCGCGAGCAGTACTTC.

Many counts were recorded for this clonotype. The CDR3 reads CSGQGNSYNEQFF. CDR3 sequence (DNA): TGCAGCGGACAGGGGAACTCTTACAATGAGCAGTTCTTC. The chain is built from TRBV29-1 and TRBJ2-1; 8 nucleotides agree with TRBD1. Losses at the gene ends were 7 bases for V and 4 bases for J; bases not matched to a gene: 6. This CDR3 region has 13 residues. Per the germline V gene, CDR1 is SQVTM and CDR2 is ANQGSEA.

This clonotype was seen many times. The rearrangement links TRBV20-1 to TRBJ2-3, with a weak D call TRBD2 (6 bases). This CDR3 region has 14 residues. Germline lookup yields CDR1 DFQATT and CDR2 SNEGSKA (reference sequence). V lost 4 bases and J lost 2, with 13 bases in between. The CDR3 coding sequence is TGCAGTGCTACCGGGAGAGGCTACACAGATACGCAGTATTTT. Its protein is CSATGRGYTDTQYF.

The sample holds many counts of this clonotype. The chain joins TRBV20-1 to TRBJ2-5, with D perhaps TRBD2 (5 bases). This CDR3 is built from 10 residues. The V gene's germline CDR1 is DFQATT and CDR2 SNEGSKA (reference sequence). V was clipped by 3 bases and J by 9 bases, with 8 bases between them. CDR3 region: CSASLRAQYF. The CDR3 coding sequence is TGCAGTGCTAGTCTGAGGGCCCAGTACTTC.

This clonotype was seen at least ten times. The V call is TRBV12-3 or TRBV12-4, the J call TRBJ1-1; the match to TRBD1 covers 9 bases. The CDR3 covers 16 residues. With 3 bases clipped from V and 5 bases from J, the junction kept 10 bases outside the gene matches. The DNA of the CDR3 is TGTGCCAGCAGTTTTCGCGCTACAGGGGGCGGAACTGAAGCTTTCTTT. Its translation: CASSFRATGGGTEAFF.

This clonotype was seen many times. The chain recombines TRBV9 with TRBJ2-1, with 7 bases lining up with TRBD2. Germline values: CDR1 SGDLS, CDR2 YYNGEE. The length of the CDR3 is 15 residues. V dropped 0 bases and J dropped 7; count of bases not matched to a gene: 7. CDR3 loop: CASSVAAGVSNEQFF. The CDR3 DNA follows: TGTGCCAGCAGCGTAGCTGCGGGAGTGAGTAATGAGCAGTTCTTC.

This clonotype was detected many times. The chain employs TRBV25-1 and TRBJ1-6, with D hard to call. Per the germline V gene, CDR1 is MGHDK and CDR2 is SYGVNS. This CDR3 has 15 amino acids. Between the trimmed V and J ends, which lost 1 base and 9 bases, there was a span of 13 bases. In DNA, the CDR3 is TGTGCCAGCAGTGAATCTAGGTCGGGGAGTTCACCCCTCCACTTT. Translating it yields CASSESRSGSSPLHF.